Below, 11 T cell receptor beta chains from the same sample are listed, as sequenced in a study of Ad26.COV2.S vaccination and SARS-CoV-2 variants. Described treatment: roughly 19 received Ad26.COV2.S at low or high dose, single or two shots; a few received placebo; per-sample allocation not given. Sample collection was performed on day 63 after the first vaccine or placebo injection. This table comes from immunoSEQ multiplex PCR, and its TCRdb copy is limited to in-frame clones, with some not included. The sample has approximately 410,000 clones, more than 75% seen once. The sample consisted of peripheral blood, taken in a trial of Ad26.COV2.S vaccine versus placebo. The receptors here all came from a person aged 18-60 years who received the Ad26.COV2.S COVID-19 vaccine or a placebo.

This clone was counted many times. The chain employs TRBV13 and TRBJ1-4, with 11 bases identical to TRBD1. Unmatched junction bases numbered 12, after V lost 4 bases and J lost 8 bases. Germline loops: CDR1 PRHDT, CDR2 FYEKMQ (reference sequence). This CDR3 is built from 17 residues. CDR3 protein: CASSSSRTGGAREKLFF. CDR3 nucleotide sequence: TGTGCCAGCAGCTCCTCGAGGACAGGGGGCGCTCGGGAAAAACTGTTTTTT.

This chain links TRBV19 with TRBJ2-7, with D unclear. This CDR3 has 12 amino acids. Germline V CDR1 and CDR2: LNHDA, SQIVND (reference sequence). Trimming took 3 bases from V and 5 from J, leaving 8 bases between them. CDR3 nucleotides: TGTGCCAGTAGTATTTACGGAGACGAGCAGTACTTC. It translates to CASSIYGDEQYF. Full variable domain (remainder filled in from reference TRBV19 and TRBJ2-7): DGGITQSPKYLFRKEGQNVTLSCEQNLNHDAMYWYRQDPGQGLRLIYYSQIVNDFQKGDIAEGYSVSREKKESFPLTVTSAQKNPTAFYLCASSIYGDEQYFGPGTRLTVT.

The chain employs TRBV4-3 and TRBJ2-2; no firm D call. Trimming pared 1 base from V and 3 bases from J, leaving 6 bases between. Germline V CDR1 and CDR2: LGHNA, YSLEER. This CDR3 spans 14 amino acids. The CDR3 region has the DNA TGCGCCAGCAGCCAAGTTGAATACACCGGGGAGCTGTTTTTT. As protein: CASSQVEYTGELFF.

The rearrangement uses TRBV28 and TRBJ1-5; 7 bases fit TRBD1. This CDR3 comprises 14 residues. With V trimmed by 6 bases and J by 3 bases, 5 bases remained unmatched. Germline CDR1 reads MDHEN; CDR2 reads SYDVKM. In nucleotides, the CDR3 is TGTGCCAGCAGGGAGGGACAGACCAATCAGCCCCAGCATTTT. Its translation is CASREGQTNQPQHF.

This chain joins TRBV15 and TRBJ1-6; 7 bases align to TRBD1. The V gene's germline CDR1 is LNHNV and CDR2 YYDKDF (reference sequence). CDR3 size: 14 residues. J gave up 7 bases and V 3 bases, and 3 bases lay outside the gene matches. CDR3 sequence (DNA): TGTGCCACCAGCAGGACAGGGATCAATTCACCCCTCCACTTT. This encodes CATSRTGINSPLHF.

This clone was picked up a small number of times. CDR3 loop: CASSLGLVSNEQFF. The CDR3, as DNA: TGCGCCAGCAGCCTCGGACTAGTCTCCAATGAGCAGTTCTTC. This chain connects TRBV4-1 to TRBJ2-1, with 7 bases lining up with TRBD2. The J segment lost 6 bases and the V segment lost 4 bases, leaving 6 bases of the junction unmatched. Per the germline V gene, CDR1 is MGHRA and CDR2 is YSYEKL. CDR3 length: 14 amino acids.

This clone was seen a single time. The V gene is TRBV2, the J gene TRBJ2-7, with 9 bases fitting TRBD1. The V gene's germline CDR1 is SNHLY and CDR2 FYNNEI. V shed 8 bases, J shed 4 bases, and the junction held 12 bases outside the gene matches. The CDR3 consists of 15 residues. The CDR3 DNA is TGTGCCAGCCTAGCGATCCGGGACAGGGTTTACGAGCAGTACTTC. This codes for CASLAIRDRVYEQYF.

This chain uses TRBV6-1 with TRBJ2-7, with a tentative D call TRBD1 (6 bases). The germline V gene encodes CDR1 MNHNS and CDR2 SASEGT. V lost 7 bases and J lost 1, with 14 bases in between. The CDR3 is made up of 14 amino acids. CDR3 protein: CASKMTQGSYEQYF. In DNA, the CDR3 is TGTGCCAGCAAGATGACACAGGGTTCCTACGAGCAGTACTTC.

CDR3 sequence: CASSAAYSGANVLTF. The CDR3 DNA follows: TGCGCCAGCAGCGCGGCGTACTCTGGGGCCAACGTCCTGACTTTC. The chain has TRBV5-1 and TRBJ2-6, with D hard to call. The germline V gene encodes CDR1 SGHRS and CDR2 YFSETQ. This CDR3 region has 15 residues. Trimming took 4 bases from V and 0 from J, leaving 8 bases between them.

V is TRBV29-1 and J is TRBJ2-3; 10 bases fit TRBD2. The CDR3 is 15 amino acids. Trimming removed 7 bases from V and 0 bases from J; junction bases left unmatched: 7. CDR1 is SQVTM and CDR2 is ANQGSEA in the germline V gene. The CDR3: CSARSGGASTDTQYF. CDR3 bases: TGCAGCGCCCGAAGCGGGGGGGCCAGCACAGATACGCAGTATTTT.

This chain links TRBV19 with TRBJ2-1; perhaps TRBD2 as D (6 bases). Germline V gene lookup returns CDR1 LNHDA and CDR2 SQIVND (reference sequence). The CDR3 runs to 14 residues. V lost 7 bases, J lost 3 bases, and 13 bases lay in between. CDR3 DNA: TGTGCCAGTATCGGGGGAGTGGGCTACAATGAGCAGTTCTTC. Protein product: CASIGGVGYNEQFF.